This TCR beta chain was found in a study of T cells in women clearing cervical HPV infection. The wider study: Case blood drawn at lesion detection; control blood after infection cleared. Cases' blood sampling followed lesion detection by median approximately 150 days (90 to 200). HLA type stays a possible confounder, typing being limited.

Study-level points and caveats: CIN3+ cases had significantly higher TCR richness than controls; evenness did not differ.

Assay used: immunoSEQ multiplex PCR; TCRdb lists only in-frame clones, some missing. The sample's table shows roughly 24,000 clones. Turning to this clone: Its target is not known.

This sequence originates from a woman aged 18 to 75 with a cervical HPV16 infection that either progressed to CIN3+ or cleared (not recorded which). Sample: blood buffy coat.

Incomplete CDR3 DNA: TGTGCCAGCAGTAAAGGGGGTGGGGCAGATACG. This translates into CASSKGGGADT. The complete CDR3 sequence is CASSKGGGADTQYF. J is TRBJ2-3 and V is TRBV12-3 or TRBV12-4, with a weak D call TRBD1 (6 bases). The read finishes 3 residues shy of the CDR3 end, and the germline J gene is used to complete it. This CDR3 spans 14 amino acids. V dropped 5 bases and J dropped 4 bases, with 13 bases sitting between them.